The next 28 T cell receptor beta chains were all read from a single sample in a study of metastatic and nonmetastatic thyroid tumors. None of the patients had undergone any treatment ahead of thyroid surgery. TCRdb re-clonotyped the PCR reads through MiXCR. The data show about 17,000 clones, 34% seen once. What was sequenced was tumor tissue. The receptors originated from a female donor with papillary thyroid cancer or a benign thyroid nodule (not recorded which). Some clones in this sample may be carry-over from other donors' samples.

This clone came up many times. The genes are TRBV10-2 and TRBJ2-3, with D possibly being TRBD2 (6 bases). CDR1 is WSHSY and CDR2 is SAAADI in the germline V gene. Trimming pared 8 bases from V and 2 bases from J, leaving 17 bases between. The CDR3 length is 15 residues. The CDR3 loop is CASLSSDYLTDTQYF. The CDR3, as DNA: TGCGCCAGCCTTAGTTCGGACTACCTCACAGATACGCAGTATTTT.

This clone was recorded a few times. The chain combines TRBV27 with TRBJ1-2, with TRBD1 as a possible D gene (5 bases). The V end lost 3 bases, the J end lost 8 bases, and 16 bases lay between the germline ends. Germline CDR1 is MNHEY and CDR2 is SMNVEV (reference sequence). The CDR3 sequence is 14 residues long. The CDR3 DNA reads as TGTGCCAGCAGTTTTTTAGGCAGGGCGGGCGGCTACACCTTC. Protein: CASSFLGRAGGYTF.

This clone has at least ten counts. The CDR3 region is CASSGGGRQGLYF. CDR3 nucleotide sequence: TGTGCCAGCAGCGGAGGGGGGAGACAGGGGTTGTACTTC. The rearrangement uses TRBV9 and TRBJ2-7, with TRBD1 identical over 8 bases. The V gene's germline CDR1 is SGDLS and CDR2 YYNGEE. V gave up 3 bases and J gave up 12 bases; unmatched junction bases: 11. This CDR3 contains 13 residues.

This clone came up a few times. The V gene is TRBV28, the J gene TRBJ1-5; D is ambiguous. The V end lost 3 bases, the J end lost 6 bases, and 9 bases lay between the germline ends. From germline, CDR1 is MDHEN and CDR2 SYDVKM. This CDR3 region has 13 residues. In DNA form, the CDR3 reads TGTGCCAGCAGTTTTGGGAGGTTTCAGCCCCAGCATTTT. It translates to CASSFGRFQPQHF. The full variable domain, rest sourced from reference TRBV28 and TRBJ1-5, is DVKVTQSSRYLVKRTGEKVFLECVQDMDHENMFWYRQDPGLGLRLIYFSYDVKMKEKGDIPEGYSVSREKKERFSLILESASTNQTSMYLCASSFGRFQPQHFGDGTRLSIL.

This clone appeared a few times. The chain uses TRBV6-4 and TRBJ1-5, with no clear D. The V gene's germline CDR1 is MRHNA and CDR2 SNTAGT. The ends were cut back, 6 bases at V and 2 bases at J, with 11 bases in the middle. This CDR3 comprises 14 residues. The CDR3 bases are TGTGCCAGCAGGAACCATTTGGGCAATCAGCCCCAGCATTTT. Encoded protein: CASRNHLGNQPQHF.

A few counts support this clone. V and J are TRBV6-1 and TRBJ2-7, with a tentative D call TRBD1 (6 bases). Trimming cost V 6 bases and J 0 bases, with 9 bases left between them. The CDR3 extends over 13 amino acids. Looked up from germline, CDR1 is MNHNS and CDR2 is SASEGT. As DNA, the CDR3 is TGTGCCAGCAGACCACAGGGCTCCTACGAGCAGTACTTC. Translation: CASRPQGSYEQYF.

The chain carries TRBV28 and TRBJ2-3; D not resolved. Germline CDR1 reads MDHEN; CDR2 reads SYDVKM. Trimming left V 4 bases short and J 2 bases short, with 10 bases between. The CDR3 extends over 14 amino acids. The CDR3 DNA follows: TGTGCCAGCAGTTCCCAGACTTTCACAGATACGCAGTATTTT. Amino acid sequence: CASSSQTFTDTQYF. Complete variable domain (other parts from reference TRBV28 and TRBJ2-3): DVKVTQSSRYLVKRTGEKVFLECVQDMDHENMFWYRQDPGLGLRLIYFSYDVKMKEKGDIPEGYSVSREKKERFSLILESASTNQTSMYLCASSSQTFTDTQYFGPGTRLTVL.

The sample holds a few counts of this clone. The V gene is TRBV6-5, the J gene TRBJ2-7, with TRBD1 matching over 10 bases. Trimming at V came to 0 bases and at J to 5 bases, leaving 4 bases not matched to a gene. Germline-derived CDR1 and CDR2 are MNHEY and SVGAGI. CDR3 length: 15 residues. CDR3 residues: CASSYSRDRGNEQYF. The CDR3 DNA sequence: TGTGCCAGCAGTTACTCTAGGGACAGGGGCAACGAGCAGTACTTC.

The rearrangement joins TRBV4-2 to TRBJ2-1; the D gene is possibly TRBD2 (6 bases). Trimming removed 0 bases from V and 1 base from J, with 10 bases in between. The CDR3 length is 16 residues. CDR1 and CDR2 (germline): LGHNA, YNFKEQ. The CDR3 protein is CASSQDLAGSYNEQFF. The CDR3 DNA reads TGTGCCAGCAGCCAAGATCTCGCGGGGTCCTACAATGAGCAGTTCTTC.

The rearrangement links TRBV28 to TRBJ1-2; D gene unclear. In germline, CDR1 is MDHEN, CDR2 SYDVKM. This CDR3 is built from 15 residues. V lost 3 bases and J lost 5, with 16 bases in between. CDR3 bases: TGTGCCAGCAGTTTGCAGGCACCGTATTCTTATGGCTACACCTTC. This codes for CASSLQAPYSYGYTF.

V and J are TRBV6-6 and TRBJ2-5, with D possibly being TRBD1 or TRBD2 (6 bases each). The CDR3 has 15 amino acids. Trimming took off 2 bases at V and 4 bases at J, with 14 bases between the two ends. Germline V lookup: CDR1 MNHNY, CDR2 SVGAGI (reference sequence). The CDR3 sequence: CASSYGPGGPETQYF. The DNA of the CDR3 is TGTGCCAGCAGTTACGGTCCCGGGGGCCCAGAGACCCAGTACTTC.

The chain links TRBV9 to TRBJ1-3, with D unresolved. The CDR3 loop spans 15 amino acids. V shed 0 bases and J shed 0 bases, with 7 bases lying between them. Germline CDR1 SGDLS, CDR2 YYNGEE. As DNA, the CDR3 is TGTGCCAGCAGCGTAGGAGGAAGCTCTGGAAACACCATATATTTT. Protein: CASSVGGSSGNTIYF.

The chain has TRBV20-1 and TRBJ2-7, with D perhaps TRBD1 (6 bases). The CDR3 has 15 amino acids. CDR1 and CDR2 (germline): DFQATT, SNEGSKA (reference sequence). V was pared by 1 base and J by 2 bases, with 15 bases between. CDR3 residues: CSARAYRDSTYEQYF. The DNA for the CDR3 is TGCAGTGCTAGAGCGTACAGGGATTCGACCTACGAGCAGTACTTC.

The chain has TRBV6-2 or TRBV6-3 and TRBJ2-7, with unresolved D. Germline CDR1 MNHEY, CDR2 SVGEGT. Trimming cost V 5 bases and J 1 base, with 18 bases left between them. This CDR3 region has 16 residues. CDR3 loop: CASSKDARSGSYEQYF. The CDR3 DNA is TGTGCCAGCAGTAAGGATGCCCGGTCTGGGTCCTACGAGCAGTACTTC.

This clone was observed a single time. The chain couples TRBV7-2 to TRBJ2-7, with D uncertain. Germline CDR1 and CDR2: SGHTA and FQGNSA. CDR3 length: 19 residues. V was trimmed by 0 bases and J by 2 bases, leaving 23 bases between them. CDR3 sequence (DNA): TGTGCCAGCAGCTTAGCTGGTAGGAGTATTGGAGTCAGAACCTACGAGCAGTACTTC. Its protein product is CASSLAGRSIGVRTYEQYF.

The chain carries TRBV20-1 and TRBJ2-7, with 7 bases fitting TRBD1. Germline V gene lookup returns CDR1 DFQATT and CDR2 SNEGSKA (reference sequence). The J segment lost 2 bases and the V segment lost 4 bases, leaving 5 bases of the junction unmatched. The CDR3 covers 13 residues. CDR3 coding DNA: TGCAGTGCTACTCAGGGGGTAACCTACGAGCAGTACTTC. This translates into CSATQGVTYEQYF.

This clone has at least ten counts. The genes are TRBV10-2 and TRBJ2-1; TRBD2 is a possible D gene (5 bases). The CDR3 is made up of 17 amino acids. Germline values: CDR1 WSHSY, CDR2 SAAADI. Trimming left V 5 bases short and J 0 bases short, with 17 bases between. CDR3 nucleotides: TGCGCCAGCAGTCGCGACCCTCGGGGTAGCTCCTACAATGAGCAGTTCTTC. Translation: CASSRDPRGSSYNEQFF.

This clone was counted only a few times. V and J are TRBV29-1 and TRBJ1-2; D is unclear. The CDR3 is made up of 13 amino acids. Trimming shortened V by 7 bases and J by 6 bases, and 18 bases separated the two germline ends. CDR1 is SQVTM, CDR2 ANQGSEA, per germline. The DNA of the CDR3 is TGCAGCGCAATGTCCCTATTTGACGATGGCTACACCTTC. Amino acids: CSAMSLFDDGYTF.

The J gene is TRBJ1-2, the V gene TRBV6-1; possibly TRBD1 for D (5 bases). V lost 6 bases to trimming and J lost 4 bases, with 12 bases between them. The germline CDR1 and CDR2 sequences are MNHNS and SASEGT. CDR3 size: 13 residues. Here the CDR3 DNA reads TGTGCCAGCAGGGTACAGGATTTCTATGGCTACACCTTC. Protein product: CASRVQDFYGYTF.

The V gene is TRBV11-2, the J gene TRBJ1-3; D is ambiguous. This CDR3 region has 12 residues. Trimming pared 3 bases from V and 6 bases from J, leaving 6 bases between. CDR1 and CDR2 from the germline V gene are SGHAT and FQNNGV. CDR3 residues: CASSFGPNTIYF. The CDR3 nucleotides read TGTGCCAGCAGCTTCGGGCCAAACACCATATATTTT.

This sequence joins TRBV6-4 and TRBJ2-7, with D perhaps matching TRBD2 (5 bases). The CDR3 consists of 13 residues. Trimming removed 10 bases from V and 2 bases from J, with 15 bases in between. The germline gives CDR1 MRHNA, CDR2 SNTAGT. CDR3 sequence: CATGGGWAYEQYV. CDR3 coding DNA: TGTGCCACGGGCGGAGGTTGGGCCTACGAGCAGTACGTC.

In this sample, this clone turned up a few times. The chain links TRBV5-1 to TRBJ1-2; a possible D gene is TRBD1 (6 bases). V dropped 1 base and J dropped 7 bases, with 11 bases sitting between them. This CDR3 contains 13 residues. Germline V gene sequence: CDR1 SGHRS, CDR2 YFSETQ. CDR3 region: CASSLSGEVGYTF. The CDR3 DNA reads TGCGCCAGCAGCTTGTCAGGGGAGGTTGGCTACACCTTC.

This clone was recorded at least ten times. This chain joins TRBV19 and TRBJ2-4, with no clear D. The CDR3 totals 14 residues. In germline, CDR1 is LNHDA, CDR2 SQIVND (reference sequence). Trimming stripped 5 bases from V and 8 bases from J, with 16 bases between. In DNA, the CDR3 is TGTGCCAGTAGTTCCGTGGTTGCCCGTGACATTCAGTACTTC. Protein sequence: CASSSVVARDIQYF.

The CDR3 region has the DNA TGTGCCAGCACCAGACAGGGAGGTGAAGCTTTCTTT. Amino acids: CASTRQGGEAFF. This chain joins TRBV6-1 and TRBJ1-1, with TRBD1 identical over 7 bases. V lost 7 bases and J lost 7; bases outside the gene matches: 6. The length of the CDR3 is 12 residues. Germline loops: CDR1 MNHNS, CDR2 SASEGT.

There are a few counts of this clone. The chain couples TRBV7-3 to TRBJ1-1, with unresolved D. V gave up 5 bases and J gave up 6 bases, with 13 bases separating them. The CDR3 totals 13 residues. Per the germline V gene, CDR1 is SGHTA and CDR2 is FQGTGA. The CDR3 DNA follows: TGTGCCAGCAGCCCTGAAAATAGGGCTGAAGCTTTCTTT. It translates to CASSPENRAEAFF.

This clone is classed as medium-sized. This chain uses TRBV20-1 with TRBJ1-6, with D uncertain. Germline V gives CDR1 DFQATT, CDR2 SNEGSKA (reference sequence). This CDR3 spans 16 amino acids. Trimming removed 2 bases from V and 0 bases from J, with 11 bases in between. CDR3: CSARLAQSSYNSPLHF. The CDR3 coding sequence is TGCAGTGCTAGATTAGCCCAGAGCTCCTATAATTCACCCCTCCACTTT.

This clone has more than one count but fewer than ten. The J gene is TRBJ1-5, the V gene TRBV6-5; perhaps TRBD1 as D (6 bases). The CDR3 is 15 residues long. V was cut by 0 bases and J by 0 bases, with 6 bases left in between. CDR1 and CDR2 from the germline V gene are MNHEY and SVGAGI. The CDR3 sequence: CASSYSGGSNQPQHF. The CDR3 nucleotides are TGTGCCAGCAGTTACTCAGGGGGTAGCAATCAGCCCCAGCATTTT.

The V call is TRBV20-1, the J call TRBJ2-3, with D possibly matching TRBD2 (6 bases). Germline V gene lookup returns CDR1 DFQATT and CDR2 SNEGSKA (reference sequence). This CDR3 has 13 residues. The CDR3 region is CVTRRVAGATQYF. For the CDR3, the DNA is TGCGTCACAAGGAGGGTAGCTGGTGCTACGCAGTATTTT.